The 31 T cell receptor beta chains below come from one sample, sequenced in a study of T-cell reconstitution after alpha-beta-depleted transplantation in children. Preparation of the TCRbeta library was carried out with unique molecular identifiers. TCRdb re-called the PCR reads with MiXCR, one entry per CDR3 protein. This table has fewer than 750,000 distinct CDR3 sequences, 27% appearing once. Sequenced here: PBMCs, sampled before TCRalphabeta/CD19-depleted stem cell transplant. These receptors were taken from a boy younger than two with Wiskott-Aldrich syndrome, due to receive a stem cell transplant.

In DNA form, the CDR3 reads TGTGCCAGCAGTTACTTGACCGGGGAGCTGTTTTTT. The encoded protein is CASSYLTGELFF. The chain links TRBV6-5 to TRBJ2-2, with unresolved D. V lost 1 base to trimming and J lost 5 bases, with 2 bases between them. This CDR3 has 12 amino acids. Germline V gives CDR1 MNHEY, CDR2 SVGAGI.

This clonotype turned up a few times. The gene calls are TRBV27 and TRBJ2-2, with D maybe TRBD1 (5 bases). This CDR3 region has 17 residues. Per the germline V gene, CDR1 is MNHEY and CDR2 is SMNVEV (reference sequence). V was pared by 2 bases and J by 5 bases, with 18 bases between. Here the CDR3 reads CASSLELWQGETGELFF. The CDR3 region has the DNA TGTGCCAGCAGTTTAGAGCTGTGGCAGGGTGAGACCGGGGAGCTGTTTTTT.

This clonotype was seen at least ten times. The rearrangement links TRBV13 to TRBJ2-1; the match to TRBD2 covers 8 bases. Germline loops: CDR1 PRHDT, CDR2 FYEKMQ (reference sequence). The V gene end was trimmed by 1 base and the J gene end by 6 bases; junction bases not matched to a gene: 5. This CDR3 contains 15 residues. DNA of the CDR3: TGTGCCAGCAGCTTAGCGGGAGGGTCGGTCAATGAGCAGTTCTTC. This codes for CASSLAGGSVNEQFF.

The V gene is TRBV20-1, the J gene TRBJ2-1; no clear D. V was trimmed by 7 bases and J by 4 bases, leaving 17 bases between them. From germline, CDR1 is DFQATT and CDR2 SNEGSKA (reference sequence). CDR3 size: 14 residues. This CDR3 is CSVKDYFAYNEQFF. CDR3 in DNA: TGCAGTGTTAAAGATTACTTCGCGTACAATGAGCAGTTCTTC.

The CDR3 DNA reads TGTGCCAGCAGTTTTTGGCGGACAGCAAATTCACCCCTCCACTTT. Amino acid sequence: CASSFWRTANSPLHF. This chain connects TRBV28 to TRBJ1-6; TRBD1 is a possible D gene (6 bases). Trimming left V 3 bases short and J 7 bases short, with 13 bases between. Germline loops: CDR1 MDHEN, CDR2 SYDVKM. The CDR3 loop spans 15 amino acids.

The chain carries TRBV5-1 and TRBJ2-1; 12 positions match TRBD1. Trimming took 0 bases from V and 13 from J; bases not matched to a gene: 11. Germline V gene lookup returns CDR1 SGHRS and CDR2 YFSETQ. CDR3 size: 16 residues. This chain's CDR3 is CASSLGPGTGGENQFF. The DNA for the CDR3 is TGCGCCAGCAGCTTGGGACCCGGGACAGGGGGCGAAAACCAGTTCTTC.

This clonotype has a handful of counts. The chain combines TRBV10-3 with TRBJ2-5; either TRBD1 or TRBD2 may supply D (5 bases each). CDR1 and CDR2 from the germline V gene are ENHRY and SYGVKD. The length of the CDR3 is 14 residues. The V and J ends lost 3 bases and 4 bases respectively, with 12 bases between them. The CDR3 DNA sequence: TGTGCCATCAGTGAAGGGACCCTAGGAGAGACCCAGTACTTC. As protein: CAISEGTLGETQYF.

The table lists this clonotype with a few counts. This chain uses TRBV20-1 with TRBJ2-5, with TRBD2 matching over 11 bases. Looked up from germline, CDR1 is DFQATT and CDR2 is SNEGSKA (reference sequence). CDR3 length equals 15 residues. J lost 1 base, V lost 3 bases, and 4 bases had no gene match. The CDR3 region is CSARTSGVLQETQYF. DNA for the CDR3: TGCAGTGCTAGGACTAGCGGGGTCCTCCAAGAGACCCAGTACTTC.

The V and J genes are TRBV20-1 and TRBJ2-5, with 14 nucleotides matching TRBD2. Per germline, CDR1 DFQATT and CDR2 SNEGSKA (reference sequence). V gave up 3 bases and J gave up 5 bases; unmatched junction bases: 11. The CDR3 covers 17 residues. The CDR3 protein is CSASPAQGLAGVETQYF. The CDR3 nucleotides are TGCAGTGCTAGTCCTGCCCAGGGACTAGCGGGAGTGGAGACCCAGTACTTC.

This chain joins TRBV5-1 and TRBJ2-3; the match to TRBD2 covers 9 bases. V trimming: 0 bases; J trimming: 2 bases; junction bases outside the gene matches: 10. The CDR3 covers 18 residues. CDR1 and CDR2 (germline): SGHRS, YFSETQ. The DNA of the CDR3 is TGCGCCAGCAGCTTGGCCGGTCTTACTAGCGGGTCCACAGATACGCAGTATTTT. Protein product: CASSLAGLTSGSTDTQYF.

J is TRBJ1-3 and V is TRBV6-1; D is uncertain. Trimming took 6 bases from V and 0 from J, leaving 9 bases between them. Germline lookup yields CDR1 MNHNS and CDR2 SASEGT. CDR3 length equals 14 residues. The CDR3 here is CASREVYSGNTIYF. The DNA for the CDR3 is TGTGCCAGCAGGGAGGTCTACTCTGGAAACACCATATATTTT.

The CDR3, as DNA: TGCGCCAGCAGCCATGGGGAGGGCCTTCATCCTGAGCAGTTCTTC. It specifies CASSHGEGLHPEQFF. The chain recombines TRBV4-1 with TRBJ2-1; 7 bases line up with TRBD2. V trimming: 3 bases; J trimming: 9 bases; junction bases outside the gene matches: 11. This CDR3 has 15 residues. Germline lookup yields CDR1 MGHRA and CDR2 YSYEKL.

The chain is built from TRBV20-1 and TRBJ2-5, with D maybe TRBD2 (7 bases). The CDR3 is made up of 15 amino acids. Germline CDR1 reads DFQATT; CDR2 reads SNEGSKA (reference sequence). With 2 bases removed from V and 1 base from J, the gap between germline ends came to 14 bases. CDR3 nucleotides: TGCAGTGCTAGAACAGGGCGGGGGACCCAAGAGACCCAGTACTTC. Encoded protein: CSARTGRGTQETQYF.

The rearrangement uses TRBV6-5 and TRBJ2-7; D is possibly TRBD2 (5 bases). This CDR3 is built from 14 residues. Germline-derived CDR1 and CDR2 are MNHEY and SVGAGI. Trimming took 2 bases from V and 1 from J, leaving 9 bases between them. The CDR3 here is CASSYLEGSYEQYF. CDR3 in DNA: TGTGCCAGCAGTTACCTCGAGGGATCCTACGAGCAGTACTTC.

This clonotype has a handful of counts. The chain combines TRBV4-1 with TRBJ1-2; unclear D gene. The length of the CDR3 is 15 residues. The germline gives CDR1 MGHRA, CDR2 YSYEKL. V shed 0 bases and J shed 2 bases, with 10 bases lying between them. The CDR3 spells CASSQERRSNYGYTF. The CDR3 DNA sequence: TGCGCCAGCAGCCAAGAAAGACGGAGCAACTATGGCTACACCTTC.

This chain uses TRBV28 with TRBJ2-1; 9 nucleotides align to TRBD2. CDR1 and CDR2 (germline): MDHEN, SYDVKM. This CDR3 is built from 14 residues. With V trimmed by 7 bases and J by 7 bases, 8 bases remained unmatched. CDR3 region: CASMRLAGINEQFF. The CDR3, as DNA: TGTGCCAGCATGCGGCTAGCGGGAATTAATGAGCAGTTCTTC.

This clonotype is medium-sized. CDR3 sequence (DNA): TGTGCCAGCAGTCCCCTCGGACAGGGAGTGGACGAAGCTTTCTTT. Its protein is CASSPLGQGVDEAFF. The V gene is TRBV28, the J gene TRBJ1-1, with 8 bases that match TRBD1. Trimming at V came to 5 bases and at J to 8 bases, leaving 13 bases not matched to a gene. Germline CDR1 and CDR2: MDHEN and SYDVKM. The CDR3 is 15 amino acids.

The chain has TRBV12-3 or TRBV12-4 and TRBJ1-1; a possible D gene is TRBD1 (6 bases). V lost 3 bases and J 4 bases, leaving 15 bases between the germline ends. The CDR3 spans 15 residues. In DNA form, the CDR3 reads TGTGCCAGCAGTTTTAAAGGGGGAGGAGGCACTGAAGCTTTCTTT. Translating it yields CASSFKGGGGTEAFF.

In DNA, the CDR3 is TGTGCCTGGGGGTCCGGCAATGAGCAGTTCTTC. Its protein is CAWGSGNEQFF. The chain links TRBV30 to TRBJ2-1, with D hard to call. Trimming took 5 bases from V and 6 from J, leaving 8 bases between them. The CDR3 has 11 residues. CDR1 and CDR2 (germline): GTSNPN, SVGIG (reference sequence).

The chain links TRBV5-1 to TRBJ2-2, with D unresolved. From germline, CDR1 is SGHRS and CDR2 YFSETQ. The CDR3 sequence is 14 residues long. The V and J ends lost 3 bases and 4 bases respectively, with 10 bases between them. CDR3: CASSYRALTGELFF. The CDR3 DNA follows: TGCGCCAGCAGCTATAGGGCCCTCACCGGGGAGCTGTTTTTT. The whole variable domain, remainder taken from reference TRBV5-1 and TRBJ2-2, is KAGVTQTPRYLIKTRGQQVTLSCSPISGHRSVSWYQQTPGQGLQFLFEYFSETQRNKGNFPGRFSGRQFSNSRSEMNVSTLELGDSALYLCASSYRALTGELFFGEGSRLTVL.

CDR3 sequence: CASSLASQTQYF. In nucleotides, the CDR3 is TGCGCCAGCAGCTTGGCCTCCCAGACCCAGTACTTC. The chain combines TRBV5-1 with TRBJ2-5; D not certain. This CDR3 is built from 12 residues. V lost 0 bases and J lost 6, with 6 bases in between. Germline-derived CDR1 and CDR2 are SGHRS and YFSETQ.

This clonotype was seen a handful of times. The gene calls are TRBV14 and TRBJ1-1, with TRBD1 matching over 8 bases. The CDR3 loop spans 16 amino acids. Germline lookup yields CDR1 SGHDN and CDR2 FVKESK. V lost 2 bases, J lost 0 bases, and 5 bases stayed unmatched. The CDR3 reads CASSQRTGGLNTEAFF. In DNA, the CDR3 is TGTGCCAGCAGCCAAAGAACAGGGGGTTTGAACACTGAAGCTTTCTTT. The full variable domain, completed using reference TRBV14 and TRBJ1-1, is EAGVTQFPSHSVIEKGQTVTLRCDPISGHDNLYWYRRVMGKEIKFLLHFVKESKQDESGMPNNRFLAERTGGTYSTLKVQPAELEDSGVYFCASSQRTGGLNTEAFFGQGTRLTVV.

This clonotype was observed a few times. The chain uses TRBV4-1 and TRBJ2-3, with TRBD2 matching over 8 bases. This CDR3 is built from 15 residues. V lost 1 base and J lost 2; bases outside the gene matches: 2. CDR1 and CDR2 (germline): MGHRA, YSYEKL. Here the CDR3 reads CASSQVAGNTDTQYF. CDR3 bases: TGCGCCAGCAGCCAAGTAGCGGGGAACACAGATACGCAGTATTTT.

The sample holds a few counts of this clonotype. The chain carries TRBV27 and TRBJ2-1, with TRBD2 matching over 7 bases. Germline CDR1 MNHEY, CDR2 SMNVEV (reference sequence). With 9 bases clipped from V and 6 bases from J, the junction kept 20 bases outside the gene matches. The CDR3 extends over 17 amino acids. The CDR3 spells CASWISGSLYPGNEQFF. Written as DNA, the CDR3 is TGTGCCAGTTGGATTAGCGGGTCCCTTTACCCAGGCAATGAGCAGTTCTTC.

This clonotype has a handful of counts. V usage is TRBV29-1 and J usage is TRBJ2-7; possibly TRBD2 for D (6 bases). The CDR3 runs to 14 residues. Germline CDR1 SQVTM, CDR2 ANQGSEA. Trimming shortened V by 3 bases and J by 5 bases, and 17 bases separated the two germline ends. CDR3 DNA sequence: TGCAGCGTTGACGCCGACGGGAGTGGCGACGAGCAGTACTTC. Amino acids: CSVDADGSGDEQYF.

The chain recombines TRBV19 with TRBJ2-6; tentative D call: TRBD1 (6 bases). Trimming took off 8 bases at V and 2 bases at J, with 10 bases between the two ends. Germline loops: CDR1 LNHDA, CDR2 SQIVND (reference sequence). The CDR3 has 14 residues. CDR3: CASPTGPGANVLTF. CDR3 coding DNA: TGTGCCAGTCCAACAGGGCCTGGGGCCAACGTCCTGACTTTC.

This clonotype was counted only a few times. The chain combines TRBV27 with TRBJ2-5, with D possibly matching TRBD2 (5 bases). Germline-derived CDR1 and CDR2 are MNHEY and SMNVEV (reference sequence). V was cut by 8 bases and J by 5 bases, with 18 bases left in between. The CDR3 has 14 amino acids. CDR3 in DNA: TGTGCCAGCTGGATTCCGGACCTAGCCGAGACCCAGTACTTC. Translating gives CASWIPDLAETQYF.

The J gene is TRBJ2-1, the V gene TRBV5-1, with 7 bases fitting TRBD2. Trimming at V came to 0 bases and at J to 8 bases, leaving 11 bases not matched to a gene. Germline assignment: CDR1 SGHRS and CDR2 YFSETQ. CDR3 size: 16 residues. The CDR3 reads CASSLGAGYSGDEQFF. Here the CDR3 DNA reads TGCGCCAGCAGCTTGGGAGCGGGATATAGTGGAGATGAGCAGTTCTTC.

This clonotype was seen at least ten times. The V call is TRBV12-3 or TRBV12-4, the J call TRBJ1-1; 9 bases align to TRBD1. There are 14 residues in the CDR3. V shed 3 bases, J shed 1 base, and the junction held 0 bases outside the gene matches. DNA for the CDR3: TGTGCCAGCAGTTTGGGACAGGGGAACACTGAAGCTTTCTTT. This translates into CASSLGQGNTEAFF.

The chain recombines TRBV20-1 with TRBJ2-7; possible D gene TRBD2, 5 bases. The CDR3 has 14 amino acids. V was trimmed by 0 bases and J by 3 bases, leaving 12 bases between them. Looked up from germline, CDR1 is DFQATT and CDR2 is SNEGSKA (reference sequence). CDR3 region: CSARDPLGLYEQYF. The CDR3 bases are TGCAGTGCTAGAGATCCCCTAGGACTCTACGAGCAGTACTTC.

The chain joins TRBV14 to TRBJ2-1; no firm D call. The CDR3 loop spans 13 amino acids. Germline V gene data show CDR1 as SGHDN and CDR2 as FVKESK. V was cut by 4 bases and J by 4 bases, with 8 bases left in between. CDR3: CASSRRRYNEQFF. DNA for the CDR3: TGTGCCAGCAGCCGGAGAAGGTACAATGAGCAGTTCTTC.